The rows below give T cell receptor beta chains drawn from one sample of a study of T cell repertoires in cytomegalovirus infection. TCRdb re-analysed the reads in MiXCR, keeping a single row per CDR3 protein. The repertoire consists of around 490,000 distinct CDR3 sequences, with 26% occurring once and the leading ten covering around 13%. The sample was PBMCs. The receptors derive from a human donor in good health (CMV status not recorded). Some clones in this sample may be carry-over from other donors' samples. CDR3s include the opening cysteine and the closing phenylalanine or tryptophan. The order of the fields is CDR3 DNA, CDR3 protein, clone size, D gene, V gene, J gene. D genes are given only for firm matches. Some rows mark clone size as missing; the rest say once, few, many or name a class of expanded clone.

CDR3nt: TGTGCCAGCAGCTTACGGGGGTTTGGCTCCGGGGAGCTGTTTTTT; CDR3aa: CASSLRGFGSGELFF; abundance: .; d_gene: .; v_gene: TRBV7-2; j_gene: TRBJ2-2
CDR3nt: TGTGCCAGCACTCTTGGGGGGGTCAAAAACATTCAGTACTTC; CDR3aa: CASTLGGVKNIQYF; abundance: few; d_gene: TRBD2; v_gene: TRBV12-3/TRBV12-4; j_gene: TRBJ2-4
CDR3nt: TGTGCCAGCAGTTACCTCGCAGGGGCTCAGCCCCAGCATTTT; CDR3aa: CASSYLAGAQPQHF; abundance: .; d_gene: .; v_gene: TRBV6-2/TRBV6-3; j_gene: TRBJ1-5
CDR3nt: TGTGCCAGCAGCGACCCAAACAGGGCTACTGAAGCTTTCTTT; CDR3aa: CASSDPNRATEAFF; abundance: few; d_gene: .; v_gene: TRBV11-2; j_gene: TRBJ1-1
CDR3nt: TGTGCCAGCAGCTTATTACTAGACGTCCAAGAGACCCAGTACTTC; CDR3aa: CASSLLLDVQETQYF; abundance: .; d_gene: .; v_gene: TRBV7-6; j_gene: TRBJ2-5
CDR3nt: TGTGCCAGCAGGGACCGCGCCTATGGCTACACCTTC; CDR3aa: CASRDRAYGYTF; abundance: many; d_gene: .; v_gene: TRBV7-8; j_gene: TRBJ1-2
CDR3nt: TGTGCCAGCAGTTTTTCACTGGGTCTTTACGAGCAGTACTTC; CDR3aa: CASSFSLGLYEQYF; abundance: .; d_gene: .; v_gene: TRBV12-3/TRBV12-4; j_gene: TRBJ2-7
CDR3nt: TGTGCCAGCAGTTTAACTTCTGGGCTAGCGGGAATCAATGAGCAGTTCTTC; CDR3aa: CASSLTSGLAGINEQFF; abundance: .; d_gene: TRBD2; v_gene: TRBV28; j_gene: TRBJ2-1
CDR3nt: TGTGCCAGCAGCTTGGTTTCCCCGGGCACTGAAGCTTTCTTT; CDR3aa: CASSLVSPGTEAFF; abundance: .; d_gene: .; v_gene: TRBV7-9; j_gene: TRBJ1-1
CDR3nt: TGTGCCAGCAGCTTAGGGTGGTATGACATAGCGGGAGGGAGCACCGGGGAGCTGTTTTTT; CDR3aa: CASSLGWYDIAGGSTGELFF; abundance: few; d_gene: TRBD2; v_gene: TRBV7-2; j_gene: TRBJ2-2
CDR3nt: TGCAGTGCTAGACCTAGCGGGAGGCCACACAATGAGCAGTTCTTC; CDR3aa: CSARPSGRPHNEQFF; abundance: many; d_gene: TRBD2; v_gene: TRBV20-1; j_gene: TRBJ2-1
CDR3nt: TGTGCCTGCGCGACAGGGTGGCGGAATCAGCCCCAGCATTTT; CDR3aa: CACATGWRNQPQHF; abundance: few; d_gene: TRBD1; v_gene: TRBV30; j_gene: TRBJ1-5
CDR3nt: TGTGCCAGCAGCTTGTTCCAGGGACAGGCCACTGAAGCTTTCTTT; CDR3aa: CASSLFQGQATEAFF; abundance: many; d_gene: TRBD1; v_gene: TRBV5-6; j_gene: TRBJ1-1
CDR3nt: TGTGCCAGCTGGTCCGCGGGGGAGAACACTGAAGCTTTCTTT; CDR3aa: CASWSAGENTEAFF; abundance: few; d_gene: .; v_gene: TRBV27; j_gene: TRBJ1-1
CDR3nt: TGTGCCAGTAGTATATGGAAGAACACCGGGGAGCTGTTTTTT; CDR3aa: CASSIWKNTGELFF; abundance: .; d_gene: .; v_gene: TRBV19; j_gene: TRBJ2-2
CDR3nt: TGTGCCAGCAGCGCTACAGGGGCCCAAGAGACCCAGTACTTC; CDR3aa: CASSATGAQETQYF; abundance: .; d_gene: TRBD1; v_gene: TRBV7-2; j_gene: TRBJ2-5
CDR3nt: TGTGCCAGCACGAACCCCGGCACTGAAGCTTTCTTT; CDR3aa: CASTNPGTEAFF; abundance: medium-sized; d_gene: .; v_gene: TRBV7-2; j_gene: TRBJ1-1
CDR3nt: TGTGCCAGCAGCACTTCCAACTCGGCAGATACGCAGTATTTT; CDR3aa: CASSTSNSADTQYF; abundance: .; d_gene: .; v_gene: TRBV7-3; j_gene: TRBJ2-3
CDR3nt: TGTGCCAGCAGTAAACTAGCGGGAGGACTGTACCAAGAGACCCAGTACTTC; CDR3aa: CASSKLAGGLYQETQYF; abundance: .; d_gene: TRBD2; v_gene: TRBV28; j_gene: TRBJ2-5
CDR3nt: TGTGCCAGCATCCCCTCCGGGACCCCATACAATGAGCAGTTCTTC; CDR3aa: CASIPSGTPYNEQFF; abundance: .; d_gene: .; v_gene: TRBV7-9; j_gene: TRBJ2-1
CDR3nt: TGTGCCATCAGTGGTTCGGAGACCCAATCTTATGGCTACACCTTC; CDR3aa: CAISGSETQSYGYTF; abundance: .; d_gene: .; v_gene: TRBV10-3; j_gene: TRBJ1-2
CDR3nt: TGTGCCAGCACCTTCTCGGGGGGTGGCTACACCTTC; CDR3aa: CASTFSGGGYTF; abundance: .; d_gene: .; v_gene: TRBV2; j_gene: TRBJ1-2
CDR3nt: TGCAGTGCTAGAGATCGATTCGCGGCCTTGGAGTTCTTC; CDR3aa: CSARDRFAALEFF; abundance: .; d_gene: .; v_gene: TRBV20-1; j_gene: TRBJ2-1
CDR3nt: TGTGCCAGCAGTTTTACTAGCGGGAGTTCTCCCAATGAGCAGTTCTTC; CDR3aa: CASSFTSGSSPNEQFF; abundance: .; d_gene: TRBD2; v_gene: TRBV12-3/TRBV12-4; j_gene: TRBJ2-1
CDR3nt: TGTGCCAGCAGTTTAACCCCCGGCAGGGGCTCTGGGGCCAACGTCCTGACTTTC; CDR3aa: CASSLTPGRGSGANVLTF; abundance: .; d_gene: .; v_gene: TRBV28; j_gene: TRBJ2-6
CDR3nt: TGTGCCAGCAGCACGGCTAGCGGGAGGGGCCAAGAGACCCAGTACTTC; CDR3aa: CASSTASGRGQETQYF; abundance: .; d_gene: TRBD2; v_gene: TRBV7-3; j_gene: TRBJ2-5
CDR3nt: TGTGCCAGCAGCCAGAGGATTAGGTGGGAGCAGTTCTTC; CDR3aa: CASSQRIRWEQFF; abundance: many; d_gene: .; v_gene: TRBV7-2; j_gene: TRBJ2-1
CDR3nt: TGCAGTGCTAGAGATAGGACTTACAATGAGCAGTTCTTC; CDR3aa: CSARDRTYNEQFF; abundance: few; d_gene: .; v_gene: TRBV20-1; j_gene: TRBJ2-1
CDR3nt: TGTGCCAGCAGTTACAAACTCTCCTACGAGCAGTACTTC; CDR3aa: CASSYKLSYEQYF; abundance: few; d_gene: .; v_gene: TRBV6-2/TRBV6-3; j_gene: TRBJ2-7
CDR3nt: TGTGCCAGCAGCCCCCCGTTGGTAGTATCTTTGTATGGCTACACCTTC; CDR3aa: CASSPPLVVSLYGYTF; abundance: .; d_gene: .; v_gene: TRBV7-9; j_gene: TRBJ1-2
CDR3nt: TGTGCCAGCAGCTGGGGCGGTAGCGGGAGGTACGAGCAGTACTTC; CDR3aa: CASSWGGSGRYEQYF; abundance: .; d_gene: TRBD2; v_gene: TRBV7-2; j_gene: TRBJ2-7
CDR3nt: TGCAGTGCTCGACTAGCAGACTACATCGAGCAGTTCTTC; CDR3aa: CSARLADYIEQFF; abundance: few; d_gene: TRBD2; v_gene: TRBV20-1; j_gene: TRBJ2-1
CDR3nt: TGTGCCAGTACTCGGGACAGGGCCAATGAGCAGTTCTTC; CDR3aa: CASTRDRANEQFF; abundance: few; d_gene: TRBD1; v_gene: TRBV19; j_gene: TRBJ2-1
CDR3nt: TGTGCCAGCAGCTTGCCGACAGGGATGAACACTGAAGCTTTCTTT; CDR3aa: CASSLPTGMNTEAFF; abundance: many; d_gene: TRBD1; v_gene: TRBV7-9; j_gene: TRBJ1-1
CDR3nt: TGTGCCAGCAGTTCTGCGGGGGGCTATGGCTACACCTTC; CDR3aa: CASSSAGGYGYTF; abundance: .; d_gene: .; v_gene: TRBV27; j_gene: TRBJ1-2
CDR3nt: TGTGCCAGCAGCTTAAAGATGGGGGAGACCGGGGAGCTGTTTTTT; CDR3aa: CASSLKMGETGELFF; abundance: many; d_gene: .; v_gene: TRBV7-2; j_gene: TRBJ2-2
CDR3nt: TGTGCCAGCAGCCAAGCGGGCAGGAACACTGAAGCTTTCTTT; CDR3aa: CASSQAGRNTEAFF; abundance: .; d_gene: .; v_gene: TRBV3-1; j_gene: TRBJ1-1
CDR3nt: TGCGCCAGCAGCCAAGTTTGGTCAGAGTGGTACCAAGAGACCCAGTACTTC; CDR3aa: CASSQVWSEWYQETQYF; abundance: .; d_gene: .; v_gene: TRBV4-1; j_gene: TRBJ2-5
CDR3nt: TGTGCCAGCAACTCAGCCGGGACTAGCTCTAGCGAGCAGTACTTC; CDR3aa: CASNSAGTSSSEQYF; abundance: few; d_gene: TRBD2; v_gene: TRBV6-2/TRBV6-3; j_gene: TRBJ2-7
CDR3nt: TGTGCCAGCAGCTTTGGCAGACAAGAGACCCAGTACTTC; CDR3aa: CASSFGRQETQYF; abundance: many; d_gene: .; v_gene: TRBV28; j_gene: TRBJ2-5
CDR3nt: TGTGCCAGCAGTTTAGATCCAGCGGGAGTTCTGAAGACCCAGTACTTC; CDR3aa: CASSLDPAGVLKTQYF; abundance: few; d_gene: TRBD2; v_gene: TRBV12-3/TRBV12-4; j_gene: TRBJ2-5
CDR3nt: TGTGCCACCAGCACCAGGACGGATGAGCAGTTCTTC; CDR3aa: CATSTRTDEQFF; abundance: .; d_gene: .; v_gene: TRBV15; j_gene: TRBJ2-1
CDR3nt: TGTGCCAGCAGCTTAGCGCGGGAGTCCTACAATGAGCAGTTCTTC; CDR3aa: CASSLARESYNEQFF; abundance: few; d_gene: TRBD2; v_gene: TRBV7-2; j_gene: TRBJ2-1
CDR3nt: TGCGCCAGCAGCCAGCGACAGGGGGCGAACACTCGGAGCTACACCTTC; CDR3aa: CASSQRQGANTRSYTF; abundance: .; d_gene: TRBD1; v_gene: TRBV4-1; j_gene: TRBJ1-2
CDR3nt: TGTGCCATCAGTGAGTCGAGGGGACAGTACATGAACACTGAAGCTTTCTTT; CDR3aa: CAISESRGQYMNTEAFF; abundance: .; d_gene: TRBD1; v_gene: TRBV10-3; j_gene: TRBJ1-1
CDR3nt: TGCAGTGCTGACGCCCCGGGACTAGCGGATTACGAGCAGTACTTC; CDR3aa: CSADAPGLADYEQYF; abundance: .; d_gene: TRBD2; v_gene: TRBV20-1; j_gene: TRBJ2-7
CDR3nt: TGTGCCAGCAATGCAGGGGGCGCGAGCACCGGGGAGCTGTTTTTT; CDR3aa: CASNAGGASTGELFF; abundance: few; d_gene: TRBD1; v_gene: TRBV12-3/TRBV12-4; j_gene: TRBJ2-2
CDR3nt: TGCGCCAGCAGCTTGGGTTCGTCGACCGAGCAGTACTTC; CDR3aa: CASSLGSSTEQYF; abundance: .; d_gene: .; v_gene: TRBV5-1; j_gene: TRBJ2-7
CDR3nt: TGTGCTAGTGCCCCCCGACGCTCTGGGGCCAACGTCCTGACTTTC; CDR3aa: CASAPRRSGANVLTF; abundance: few; d_gene: .; v_gene: TRBV12-5; j_gene: TRBJ2-6
CDR3nt: TGTGCCAGCAGCATAATATCAGGACAGAACAATGAGCAGTTCTTC; CDR3aa: CASSIISGQNNEQFF; abundance: .; d_gene: .; v_gene: TRBV11-2; j_gene: TRBJ2-1
CDR3nt: TGTGCCAGCAGGAAACAAAACATTCAGTACTTC; CDR3aa: CASRKQNIQYF; abundance: .; d_gene: .; v_gene: TRBV12-3/TRBV12-4; j_gene: TRBJ2-4